Each of the 10 T cell receptor beta chains below was sequenced from the same sample in a study of Graves' ophthalmopathy and Graves' hyperthyroidism. The authors amplified TCR beta CDR3 regions from RNA transcripts. Second-round multiplex PCR came after a first-round RT-PCR that employed HTBI primers. TCRdb analysed the multiplex PCR reads with MiXCR anew, one entry per CDR3 protein. The sample has tens of thousands of distinct CDR3 sequences; over 45% are singletons. The sequencing input was peripheral blood. The receptors originated from an adult man with Graves' ophthalmopathy.

The chain joins TRBV19 to TRBJ1-5; 7 bases are a match to TRBD1. V lost 5 bases and J lost 3; bases outside the gene matches: 4. The CDR3 totals 14 residues. Per the germline V gene, CDR1 is LNHDA and CDR2 is SQIVND (reference sequence). The CDR3 sequence: CASSLDRDNQPQHF. The CDR3 DNA sequence: TGTGCCAGTAGTCTCGACAGGGACAATCAGCCCCAGCATTTT. Drawing the rest from reference TRBV19 and TRBJ1-5, the complete variable domain is DGGITQSPKYLFRKEGQNVTLSCEQNLNHDAMYWYRQDPGQGLRLIYYSQIVNDFQKGDIAEGYSVSREKKESFPLTVTSAQKNPTAFYLCASSLDRDNQPQHFGDGTRLSIL.

The V and J genes are TRBV20-1 and TRBJ1-5; 8 bases line up with TRBD1. V gave up 3 bases and J gave up 0 bases; unmatched junction bases: 10. This CDR3 is 17 amino acids long. Germline CDR1 DFQATT, CDR2 SNEGSKA (reference sequence). The CDR3 loop reads CSARLTGAWGSNQPQHF. The CDR3 DNA reads as TGCAGTGCTAGGCTGACAGGGGCGTGGGGTAGCAATCAGCCCCAGCATTTT.

This clonotype was recorded once. This chain uses TRBV20-1 with TRBJ2-7, with TRBD1 identical over 7 bases. With V trimmed by 4 bases and J by 7 bases, 4 bases remained unmatched. The CDR3 covers 11 residues. Germline-derived CDR1 and CDR2 are DFQATT and SNEGSKA (reference sequence). CDR3 DNA: TGCAGTGCTACAGGGGGTCGGGAGCAGTACTTC. Amino acids: CSATGGREQYF.

This clonotype came up many times. The chain uses TRBV20-1 and TRBJ2-3, with TRBD2 identical over 9 bases. This CDR3 has 14 amino acids. Per germline, CDR1 DFQATT and CDR2 SNEGSKA (reference sequence). The ends lost 6 bases at V and 2 bases at J; junction bases unmatched: 6. The CDR3 nucleotides are TGCAGTGCCATTAGCGGGAGAGACACAGATACGCAGTATTTT. This gives the protein CSAISGRDTDTQYF.

This clonotype is termed medium-sized. V is TRBV20-1 and J is TRBJ2-7; no firm D call. With 5 bases removed from V and 4 bases from J, the gap between germline ends came to 15 bases. Germline assignment: CDR1 DFQATT and CDR2 SNEGSKA (reference sequence). This CDR3 is built from 13 residues. CDR3 loop: CSAPDVSGYEQYF. The CDR3 DNA sequence: TGCAGTGCTCCCGACGTATCTGGATACGAGCAGTACTTC.

Concerning this clonotype: A read error is likely, as this CDR3 ends without the conserved phenylalanine or tryptophan. It is unclear where the CDR3 begins or ends on the DNA, so no DNA is shown, and the CDR3 is as TCRdb lists it. The chain links TRBV7-3 to TRBJ2-7; no DNA check was done on the table's D call, TRBD1. The CDR3 is made up of 11 amino acids, end residues included. CDR1 is SGHTA and CDR2 is FQGTGA in the germline V gene. The CDR3 spells CASSSRQGASL.

This clonotype was recorded at least ten times. V usage is TRBV7-2 and J usage is TRBJ1-1, with 7 bases identical to TRBD1. The V gene's germline CDR1 is SGHTA and CDR2 FQGNSA. With V trimmed by 3 bases and J by 4 bases, 2 bases remained unmatched. The CDR3 is 13 amino acids. The DNA of the CDR3 is TGTGCCAGCAGCTTGCAGGGGGGCACTGAAGCTTTCTTT. This gives the protein CASSLQGGTEAFF.

This sequence joins TRBV19 and TRBJ2-1, with D perhaps TRBD1 (5 bases). CDR1 LNHDA and CDR2 SQIVND come from the germline V gene (reference sequence). The CDR3 consists of 16 residues. Trimming cost V 4 bases and J 2 bases, with 15 bases left between them. The CDR3 DNA sequence: TGTGCCAGTAGTAAGGGGCCCCCAGAAGCCTACAATGAGCAGTTCTTC. Protein product: CASSKGPPEAYNEQFF. The full variable domain, with the rest looked up from reference TRBV19 and TRBJ2-1, is DGGITQSPKYLFRKEGQNVTLSCEQNLNHDAMYWYRQDPGQGLRLIYYSQIVNDFQKGDIAEGYSVSREKKESFPLTVTSAQKNPTAFYLCASSKGPPEAYNEQFFGPGTRLTVL.

This clonotype was seen ten or more times. The gene calls are TRBV5-8 and TRBJ1-2, with no clear D. The V end was cut by 2 bases, the J end by 4 bases, with 6 bases between. In germline, CDR1 is SGHTS, CDR2 YDEGEE. The CDR3 length is 12 residues. This CDR3 reads CASSFGVYGYTF. CDR3 DNA: TGTGCCAGCAGCTTTGGTGTCTATGGCTACACCTTC.

The V and J genes are TRBV7-9 and TRBJ2-1; the D call may be TRBD1 or TRBD2 (6 bases each). Germline assignment: CDR1 SEHNR and CDR2 FQNEAQ (reference sequence). The ends were cut back, 0 bases at V and 0 bases at J, with 9 bases in the middle. The CDR3 loop spans 16 amino acids. DNA of the CDR3: TGTGCCAGCAGCTTAGCGGGGGGCTTCTCCTACAATGAGCAGTTCTTC. It yields the protein CASSLAGGFSYNEQFF.